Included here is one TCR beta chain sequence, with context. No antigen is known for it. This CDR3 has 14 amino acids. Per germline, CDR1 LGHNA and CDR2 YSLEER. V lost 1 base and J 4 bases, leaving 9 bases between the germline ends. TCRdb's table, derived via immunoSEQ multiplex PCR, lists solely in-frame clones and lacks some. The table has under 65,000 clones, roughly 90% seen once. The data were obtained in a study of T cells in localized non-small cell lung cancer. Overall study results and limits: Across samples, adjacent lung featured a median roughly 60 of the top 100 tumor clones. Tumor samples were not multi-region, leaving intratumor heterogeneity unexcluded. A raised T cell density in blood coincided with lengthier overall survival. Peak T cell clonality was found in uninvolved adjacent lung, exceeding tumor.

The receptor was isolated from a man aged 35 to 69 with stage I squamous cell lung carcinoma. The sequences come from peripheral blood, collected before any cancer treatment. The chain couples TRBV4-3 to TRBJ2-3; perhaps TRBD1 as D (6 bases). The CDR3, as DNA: TGCGCCAGCAGCCAAGTATACAGGGCAGATACGCAGTATTTT. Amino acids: CASSQVYRADTQYF.